Presented here are 2 T cell receptor beta chains from one specimen sequenced in a study of identical twins. TCRdb re-called the 5' RACE reads through MiXCR, storing one row per CDR3 protein. Counted here are 230,000 or so distinct CDR3 sequences, roughly 8% occurring once; the ten biggest clones make up about 3%. These same data were also listed under a study on yellow fever vaccine responses in identical twins.

The source material was CD8+ T cells sorted from blood. These receptors were obtained from a woman aged 18 to 35 in good health.

V is TRBV27 and J is TRBJ2-1; D may be TRBD2 (7 bases). The CDR3 is 12 residues long. Trimming cost V 8 bases and J 9 bases, with 14 bases left between them. Germline-derived CDR1 and CDR2 are MNHEY and SMNVEV (reference sequence). CDR3 sequence: CASQQGGSEQFF. CDR3 in DNA: TGTGCCAGCCAACAGGGAGGGTCTGAGCAGTTCTTC.

This clonotype appeared a few times. CDR3 protein: CSARAPHSVPYEQYF. In nucleotides, the CDR3 is TGCAGTGCTAGAGCCCCCCATAGCGTGCCCTACGAGCAGTACTTC. The V gene is TRBV20-1, the J gene TRBJ2-7; weak D call: TRBD2 (5 bases). The CDR3 totals 15 residues. The V end was cut by 1 base, the J end by 2 bases, with 15 bases between. CDR1 and CDR2 (germline): DFQATT, SNEGSKA (reference sequence).